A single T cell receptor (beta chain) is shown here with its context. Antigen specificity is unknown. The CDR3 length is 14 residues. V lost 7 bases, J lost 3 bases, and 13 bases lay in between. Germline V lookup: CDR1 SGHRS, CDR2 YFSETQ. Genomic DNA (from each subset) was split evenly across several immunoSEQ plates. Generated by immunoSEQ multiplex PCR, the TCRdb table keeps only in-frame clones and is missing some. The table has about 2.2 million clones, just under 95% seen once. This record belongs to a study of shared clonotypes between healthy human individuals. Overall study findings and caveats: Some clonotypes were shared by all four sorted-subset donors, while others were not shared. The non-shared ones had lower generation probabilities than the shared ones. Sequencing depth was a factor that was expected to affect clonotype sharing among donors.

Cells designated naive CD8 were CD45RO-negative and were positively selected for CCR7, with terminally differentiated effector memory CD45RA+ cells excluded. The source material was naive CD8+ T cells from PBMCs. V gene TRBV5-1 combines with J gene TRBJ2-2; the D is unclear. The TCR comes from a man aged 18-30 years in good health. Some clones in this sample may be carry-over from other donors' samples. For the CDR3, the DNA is TGCGCCAGCTGTAATGGGTTCGACACCGGGGAGCTGTTTTTT. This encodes CASCNGFDTGELFF.